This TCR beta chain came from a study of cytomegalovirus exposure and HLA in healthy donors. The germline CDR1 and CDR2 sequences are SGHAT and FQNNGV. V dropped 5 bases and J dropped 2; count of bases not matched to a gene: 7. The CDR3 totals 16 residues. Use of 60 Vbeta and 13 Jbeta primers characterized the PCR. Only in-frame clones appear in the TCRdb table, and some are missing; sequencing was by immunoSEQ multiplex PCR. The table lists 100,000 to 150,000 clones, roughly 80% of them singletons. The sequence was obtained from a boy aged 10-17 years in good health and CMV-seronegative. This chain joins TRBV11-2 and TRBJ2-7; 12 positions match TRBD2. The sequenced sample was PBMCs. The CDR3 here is CASSVGLAGHPYEQYF. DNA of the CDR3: TGTGCCAGCAGCGTTGGACTAGCGGGACACCCCTACGAGCAGTACTTC.